Listed below are T cell receptor beta chains from one sample, sequenced in a study of blood T cell repertoires in COVID-19. TCRdb's table, derived via immunoSEQ multiplex PCR, lists solely in-frame clones and lacks some. The table has some 230,000 clones, 80% to 85% seen once. The sequenced material came from peripheral blood. These receptors came from a woman aged 60 to 75 with acute or convalescent COVID-19. Each CDR3 is given with its conserved first and last residue. A D gene is named only where the DNA matches it firmly. Size tells how often a clone was seen (once, few, many) or the class of an expanded clone, and some rows leave it out.

v_call	d_call	clone_size	cdr3_length	j_call	cdr3_aa	cdr3_nt
TRBV6-5	-	-	11	TRBJ1-2	CASWSGYGYTF	TGTGCCAGCTGGAGTGGGTATGGCTACACCTTC
TRBV10-3	TRBD1	-	16	TRBJ1-5	CAISDVDREVSATQHF	TGTGCCATCAGTGATGTGGACAGGGAAGTCAGCGCTACCCAGCATTTT
TRBV11-2	TRBD1	-	17	TRBJ2-7	CASSFSPVTGGLYEQYF	TGTGCCAGCAGCTTCTCCCCGGTAACAGGGGGCCTCTACGAGCAGTACTTC
TRBV5-1	-	-	11	TRBJ1-2	CASSPGIGYTF	TGCGCCAGCAGCCCGGGGATTGGCTACACCTTC
TRBV29-1	-	-	14	TRBJ1-1	CSVNLMGGRTEAFF	TGCAGCGTTAACCTTATGGGAGGGAGAACTGAAGCTTTCTTT
TRBV4-2	TRBD1	-	15	TRBJ2-3	CASSPEGTATDTQYF	TGTGCCAGCAGCCCGGAAGGGACAGCTACAGATACGCAGTATTTT
TRBV5-5	-	-	15	TRBJ2-2	CASSKGHVNTGELFF	TGTGCCAGCAGCAAGGGACATGTGAACACCGGGGAGCTGTTTTTT
TRBV2	TRBD2	once	17	TRBJ2-4	CASAVRLAGPAKNIQYF	TGTGCCAGCGCTGTGAGACTAGCGGGCCCAGCCAAAAACATTCAGTACTTC
TRBV2	-	-	13	TRBJ1-4	CASAGRRNEKLFF	TGTGCCAGCGCGGGGCGGCGTAATGAAAAACTGTTTTTT
TRBV19	-	-	16	TRBJ1-3	CASRTRGPASGNTIYF	TGTGCCAGTAGAACACGAGGCCCTGCCTCTGGAAACACCATATATTTT
TRBV2	-	few	16	TRBJ1-5	CASRYSARGGNQPQHF	TGTGCCAGCAGGTACAGTGCCCGGGGTGGCAATCAGCCCCAGCATTTT
TRBV7-2	TRBD1	-	16	TRBJ1-5	CASSLGDRGNNQPQHF	TGTGCCAGCAGCTTAGGGGACAGGGGGAACAATCAGCCCCAGCATTTT
TRBV6-1	-	few	13	TRBJ1-2	CASSELGRGGYTF	TGTGCCAGCAGTGAACTGGGAAGGGGTGGCTACACCTTC
TRBV2	-	-	13	TRBJ1-3	CASSEARVDTIYF	TGTGCCAGCAGTGAAGCGAGGGTGGACACCATATATTTT
TRBV12-3/TRBV12-4	-	few	13	TRBJ1-1	CASSRTANTEAFF	TGTGCCAGCAGCCGGACAGCGAACACTGAAGCTTTCTTT
TRBV28	-	-	14	TRBJ2-1	CASTLLGGQGEQFF	TGTGCCAGCACCCTACTCGGGGGGCAGGGTGAGCAGTTCTTC
TRBV5-6	-	-	13	TRBJ1-2	CASSLDRVVGYTF	TGTGCCAGCAGCTTGGACAGGGTGGTTGGCTACACCTTC
TRBV2	TRBD1	few	16	TRBJ1-5	CASSHQQGYSNQPQHF	TGTGCCAGCAGTCATCAACAGGGGTATAGCAATCAGCCCCAGCATTTT
TRBV5-5	-	-	16	TRBJ2-7	CASSLPTGRNSYEQYF	TGTGCCAGCAGCTTGCCAACAGGACGAAACTCCTACGAGCAGTACTTC
TRBV4-3	-	few	14	TRBJ2-7	CASSQDIPGYEQYF	TGCGCCAGCAGCCAAGATATCCCGGGTTACGAGCAGTACTTC
TRBV15	-	few	13	TRBJ2-2	CATSSQFSGELFF	TGTGCCACCAGCAGCCAGTTTTCTGGGGAGCTGTTTTTT
TRBV9	TRBD1	once	15	TRBJ1-1	CASSVGDRVGTEAFF	TGTGCCAGCAGCGTAGGGGACAGGGTCGGCACTGAAGCTTTCTTT
TRBV5-4	TRBD1	-	16	TRBJ2-2	CASSLATGAHTGELFF	TGTGCCAGCAGCTTGGCTACAGGGGCCCACACCGGGGAGCTGTTTTTT
TRBV28	TRBD2	-	15	TRBJ2-7	CASSPGTSGVYEQYF	TGTGCCAGCAGTCCCGGGACTAGCGGGGTCTACGAGCAGTACTTC
TRBV20-1	-	-	11	TRBJ1-1	CSARSRGGAFF	TGCAGTGCTAGATCGAGGGGAGGAGCTTTCTTT
TRBV11-2	TRBD1	-	14	TRBJ2-7	CASSWTGRPYEQYF	TGTGCCAGCAGCTGGACAGGGAGGCCCTACGAGCAGTACTTC
TRBV4-2	TRBD2	-	17	TRBJ2-5	CASSQSAGTSGQETQYF	TGTGCCAGCAGCCAGTCAGCCGGGACTAGCGGACAAGAGACCCAGTACTTC
TRBV7-8	TRBD1	-	14	TRBJ1-1	CASSSRDRDPEAFF	TGTGCCAGCAGCTCCCGGGACAGGGACCCTGAAGCTTTCTTT
TRBV20-1	-	-	12	TRBJ1-2	CSASGAGYGYTF	TGCAGTGCTAGTGGGGCGGGCTATGGCTACACCTTC
TRBV11-2	-	-	16	TRBJ1-6	CASSLDWRWDNSPLHF	TGTGCCAGCAGCTTAGATTGGCGGTGGGATAATTCACCCCTCCACTTT
TRBV18	TRBD2	-	17	TRBJ2-3	CASSPIGYSGVTDTQYF	TGTGCCAGCTCACCAATAGGGTACAGCGGGGTAACAGATACGCAGTATTTT
TRBV19	TRBD1	few	18	TRBJ1-5	CASSTATGDRGYNQPQHF	TGTGCCAGTAGTACTGCAACGGGGGACAGGGGATACAATCAGCCCCAGCATTTT
TRBV6-6	-	-	14	TRBJ1-1	CASSRRGSEAEAFF	TGTGCCAGCAGCCGCAGGGGCTCGGAAGCTGAAGCTTTCTTT
TRBV5-4	TRBD1	-	17	TRBJ1-3	CASSAYRGSNSGNTIYF	TGTGCCAGCAGCGCCTACAGGGGATCCAACTCTGGAAACACCATATATTTT
TRBV29-1	-	-	13	TRBJ1-3	CSVSGVSGNTIYF	TGCAGCGTTTCAGGGGTTTCTGGAAACACCATATATTTT
TRBV5-4	-	-	15	TRBJ1-3	CASSLGGTSGNTIYF	TGTGCCAGCAGCTTGGGAGGAACCTCTGGAAACACCATATATTTT
TRBV6-1	TRBD1	-	15	TRBJ1-3	CASSEGTGYGNTIYF	TGTGCCAGCAGTGAGGGGACAGGGTACGGAAACACCATATATTTT
TRBV20-1	-	once	13	TRBJ2-2	CSASRANTGELFF	TGCAGTGCTAGTCGGGCGAACACCGGGGAGCTGTTTTTT
TRBV21-1	-	once	18	TRBJ1-4	CASSKGGPGLTPNEKLFF	TGTGCCAGCAGCAAAGGGGGCCCGGGACTCACGCCCAATGAAAAACTGTTTTTT
TRBV18	-	-	13	TRBJ1-6	CASSPGGDSPLHF	TGTGCCAGCTCACCGGGCGGGGATTCACCCCTCCACTTT
TRBV10-3	TRBD1	-	15	TRBJ2-7	CAISDRQGPTYEQYF	TGTGCCATCAGTGACAGACAGGGGCCGACCTACGAGCAGTACTTC
TRBV11-2	TRBD2	-	16	TRBJ2-2	CASSLGLAGATGELFF	TGTGCCAGCAGCTTGGGACTAGCGGGGGCCACCGGGGAGCTGTTTTTT
TRBV5-6	TRBD1	-	15	TRBJ2-7	CASTSGTGLPYEQYF	TGTGCCAGCACCTCGGGGACAGGACTACCCTACGAGCAGTACTTC
TRBV2	TRBD1	-	18	TRBJ2-4	CASSEGTGAKISVNIQYF	TGTGCCAGCAGTGAAGGGACAGGGGCAAAAATTTCGGTAAACATTCAGTACTTC
TRBV4-1	TRBD1	-	16	TRBJ1-1	CASSQGWDRGFPEAFF	TGCGCCAGCAGCCAGGGGTGGGACAGGGGTTTTCCTGAAGCTTTCTTT
TRBV7-3	-	-	14	TRBJ2-3	CASSGGGGTDTQYF	TGTGCCAGCAGCGGTGGGGGCGGCACAGATACGCAGTATTTT
TRBV30	-	once	11	TRBJ1-1	CAWSEEAEAFF	TGTGCCTGGAGTGAGGAGGCTGAAGCTTTCTTT